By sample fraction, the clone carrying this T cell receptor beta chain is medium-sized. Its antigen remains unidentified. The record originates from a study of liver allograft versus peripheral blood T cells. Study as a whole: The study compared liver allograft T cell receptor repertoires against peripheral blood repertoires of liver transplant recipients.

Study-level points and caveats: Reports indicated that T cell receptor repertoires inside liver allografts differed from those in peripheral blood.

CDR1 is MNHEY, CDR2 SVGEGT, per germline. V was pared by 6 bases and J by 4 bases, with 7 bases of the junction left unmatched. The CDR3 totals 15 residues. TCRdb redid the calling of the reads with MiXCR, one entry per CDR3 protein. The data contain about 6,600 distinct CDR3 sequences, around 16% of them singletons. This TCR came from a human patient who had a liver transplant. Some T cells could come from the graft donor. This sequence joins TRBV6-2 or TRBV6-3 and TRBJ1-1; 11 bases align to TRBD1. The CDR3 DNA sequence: TGTGCCAGCAGCAGGGACAGGGGGGCCGGCACTGAAGCTTTCTTT. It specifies CASSRDRGAGTEAFF.